This T cell receptor beta chain was obtained from a study of PD-1 blockade in mismatch repair-deficient tumors. Study as a whole: Patients had approximately 11 mismatch repair-deficient cancer types and were previously treated and progressing.

Details on this clone: Its specificity is not known.

TCRs were sequenced from a few patients responding to pembrolizumab. V dropped 4 bases and J dropped 7; count of bases not matched to a gene: 12. Looked up from germline, CDR1 is SGHTA and CDR2 is FQGNSA. This CDR3 spans 15 amino acids. Assay used: immunoSEQ multiplex PCR; TCRdb lists only in-frame clones, some missing. This repertoire shows roughly 130,000 clones, around nine tenths found once; its top ten account for about 12%. Overall study results and limits: Tumor-resident clones, often absent from pretreatment blood, expanded after pembrolizumab and then contracted.

This chain connects TRBV7-2 to TRBJ2-7, with TRBD2 identical over 8 bases. The sample consisted of peripheral blood, taken 72 weeks after starting pembrolizumab. The clonotype comes from an adult with mismatch repair-deficient cancer. The CDR3 sequence: CASSSPGLGLGEQYF. CDR3 nucleotide sequence: TGTGCCAGCAGCTCTCCGGGACTAGGTCTTGGGGAGCAGTACTTC.